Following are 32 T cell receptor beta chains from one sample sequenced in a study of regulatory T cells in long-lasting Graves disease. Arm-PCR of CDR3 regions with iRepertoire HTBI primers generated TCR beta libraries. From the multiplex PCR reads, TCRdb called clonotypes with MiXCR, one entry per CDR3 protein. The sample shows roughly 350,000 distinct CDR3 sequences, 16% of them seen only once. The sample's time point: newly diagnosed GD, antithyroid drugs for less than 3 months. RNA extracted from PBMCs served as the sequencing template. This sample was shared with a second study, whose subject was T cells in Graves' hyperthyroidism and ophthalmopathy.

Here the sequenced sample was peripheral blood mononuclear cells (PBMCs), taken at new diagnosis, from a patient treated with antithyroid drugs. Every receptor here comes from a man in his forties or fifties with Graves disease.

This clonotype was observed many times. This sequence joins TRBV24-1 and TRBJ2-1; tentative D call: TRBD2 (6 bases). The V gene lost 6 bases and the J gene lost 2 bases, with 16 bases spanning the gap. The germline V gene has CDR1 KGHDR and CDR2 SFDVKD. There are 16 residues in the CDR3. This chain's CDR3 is CATSPIGGPTYNEQFF. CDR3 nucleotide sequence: TGTGCCACCAGTCCGATCGGGGGTCCCACCTACAATGAGCAGTTCTTC.

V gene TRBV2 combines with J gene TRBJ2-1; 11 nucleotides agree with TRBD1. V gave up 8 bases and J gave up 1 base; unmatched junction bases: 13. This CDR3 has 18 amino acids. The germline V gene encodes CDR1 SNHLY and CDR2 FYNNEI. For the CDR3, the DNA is TGTGCCAGCGGGACCGGGACAGGGGGGGAAAAGTCCTACAATGAGCAGTTCTTC. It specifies CASGTGTGGEKSYNEQFF.

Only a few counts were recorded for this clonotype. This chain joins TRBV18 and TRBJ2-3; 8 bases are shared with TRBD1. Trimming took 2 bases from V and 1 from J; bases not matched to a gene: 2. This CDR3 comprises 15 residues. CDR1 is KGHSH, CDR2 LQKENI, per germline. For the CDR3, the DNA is TGTGCCAGCTCACCATTGGGACAGGGCACAGATACGCAGTATTTT. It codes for CASSPLGQGTDTQYF.

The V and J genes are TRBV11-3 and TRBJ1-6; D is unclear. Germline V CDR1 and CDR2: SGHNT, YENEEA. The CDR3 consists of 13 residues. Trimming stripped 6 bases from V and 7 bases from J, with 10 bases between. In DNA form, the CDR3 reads TGTGCCAGCAGGGTTTCCACCAATTCACCCCTCCACTTT. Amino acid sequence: CASRVSTNSPLHF.

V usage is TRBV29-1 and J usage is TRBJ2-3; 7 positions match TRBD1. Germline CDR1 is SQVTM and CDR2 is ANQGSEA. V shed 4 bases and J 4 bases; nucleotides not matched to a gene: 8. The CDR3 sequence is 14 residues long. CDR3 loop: CSVVSQGRADTQYF. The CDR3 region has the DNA TGCAGCGTTGTGTCACAGGGGCGAGCAGATACGCAGTATTTT.

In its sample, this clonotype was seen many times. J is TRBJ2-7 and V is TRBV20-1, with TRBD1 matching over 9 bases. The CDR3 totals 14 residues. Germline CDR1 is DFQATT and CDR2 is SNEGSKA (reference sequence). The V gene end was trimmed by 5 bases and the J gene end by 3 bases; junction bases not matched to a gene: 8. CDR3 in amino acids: CSADRTGVVYEQYF. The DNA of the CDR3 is TGCAGTGCTGACAGGACAGGGGTCGTCTACGAGCAGTACTTC.

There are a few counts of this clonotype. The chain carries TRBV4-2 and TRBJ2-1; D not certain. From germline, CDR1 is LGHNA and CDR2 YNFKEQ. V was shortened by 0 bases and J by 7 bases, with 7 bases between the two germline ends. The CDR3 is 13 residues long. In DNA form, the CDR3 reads TGTGCCAGCAGCCAAGAACCCGGAAATGAGCAGTTCTTC. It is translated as CASSQEPGNEQFF.

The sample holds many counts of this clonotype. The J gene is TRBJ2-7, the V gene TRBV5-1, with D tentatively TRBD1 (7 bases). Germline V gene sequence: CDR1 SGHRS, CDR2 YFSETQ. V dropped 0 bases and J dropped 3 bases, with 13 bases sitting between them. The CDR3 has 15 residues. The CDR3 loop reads CASSLEAGGIYEQYF. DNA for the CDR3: TGCGCCAGCAGCTTGGAGGCAGGGGGGATCTACGAGCAGTACTTC.

The CDR3, as DNA: TGCAGTGCTTTTACATCTGCTAATGAAAAACTGTTTTTT. Its protein product is CSAFTSANEKLFF. The J gene is TRBJ1-4, the V gene TRBV20-1; D remains unclear. V lost 5 bases and J 3 bases, leaving 10 bases between the germline ends. The CDR3 has 13 amino acids. CDR1 DFQATT and CDR2 SNEGSKA come from the germline V gene (reference sequence).

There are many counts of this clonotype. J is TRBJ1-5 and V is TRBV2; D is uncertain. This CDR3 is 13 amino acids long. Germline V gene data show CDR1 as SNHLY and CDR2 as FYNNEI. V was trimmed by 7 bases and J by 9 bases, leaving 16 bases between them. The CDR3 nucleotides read TGTGCCAGCAAGTCGCGGCTGTCCCGGCCCCAGCATTTT. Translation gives CASKSRLSRPQHF.

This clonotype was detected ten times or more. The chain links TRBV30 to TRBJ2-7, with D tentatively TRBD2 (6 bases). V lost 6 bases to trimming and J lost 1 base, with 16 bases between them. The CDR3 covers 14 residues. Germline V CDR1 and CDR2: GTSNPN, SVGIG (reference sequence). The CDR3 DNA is TGTGCCTGTGGGACCGCCGGGGGATCCTACGAGCAGTACTTC. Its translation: CACGTAGGSYEQYF.

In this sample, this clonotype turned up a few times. CDR3: CSASGTSRADTQYF. The CDR3 bases are TGCAGTGCCTCCGGGACTAGCCGTGCTGATACGCAGTATTTT. This sequence joins TRBV20-1 and TRBJ2-3; 9 bases align to TRBD2. Germline trimming cut 6 bases from V and 6 bases from J; bases unmatched to any gene: 10. CDR1 is DFQATT, CDR2 SNEGSKA, per germline (reference sequence). This CDR3 contains 14 residues.

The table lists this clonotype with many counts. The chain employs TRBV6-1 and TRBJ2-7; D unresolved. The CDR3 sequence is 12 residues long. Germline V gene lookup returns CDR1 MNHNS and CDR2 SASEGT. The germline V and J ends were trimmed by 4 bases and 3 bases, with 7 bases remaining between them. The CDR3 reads CASSAGFYEQYF. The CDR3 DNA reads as TGTGCCAGCAGTGCCGGATTCTACGAGCAGTACTTC.

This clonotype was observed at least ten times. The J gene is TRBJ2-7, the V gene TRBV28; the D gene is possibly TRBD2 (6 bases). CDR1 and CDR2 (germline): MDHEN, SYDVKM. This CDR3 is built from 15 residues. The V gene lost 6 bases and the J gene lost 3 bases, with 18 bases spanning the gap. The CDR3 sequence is CASSFGGTVHYEQYF. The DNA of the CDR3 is TGTGCCAGCAGCTTCGGCGGGACGGTGCACTACGAGCAGTACTTC.

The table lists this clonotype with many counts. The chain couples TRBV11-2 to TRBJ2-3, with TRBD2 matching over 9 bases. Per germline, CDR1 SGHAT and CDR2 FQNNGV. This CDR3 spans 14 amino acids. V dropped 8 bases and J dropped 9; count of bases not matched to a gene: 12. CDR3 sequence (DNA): TGTGCCAGCTGGGCGGGGGGGCCTCTATCCACGCAGTATTTT. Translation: CASWAGGPLSTQYF. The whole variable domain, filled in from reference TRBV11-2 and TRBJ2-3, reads EAGVAQSPRYKIIEKRQSVAFWCNPISGHATLYWYQQILGQGPKLLIQFQNNGVVDDSQLPKDRFSAERLKGVDSTLKIQPAKLEDSAVYLCASWAGGPLSTQYFGPGTRLTVL.

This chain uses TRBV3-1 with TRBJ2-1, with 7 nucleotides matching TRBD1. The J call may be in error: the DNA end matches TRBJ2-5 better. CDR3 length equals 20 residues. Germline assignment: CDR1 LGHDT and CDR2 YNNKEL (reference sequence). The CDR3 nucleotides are TGTGCCAGCAGCCAAGATCTTGGGACAGCTTCCCATCATCTTCAAGAGACCCAGTACTTC. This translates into CASSQDLGTASHHLQETQYF.

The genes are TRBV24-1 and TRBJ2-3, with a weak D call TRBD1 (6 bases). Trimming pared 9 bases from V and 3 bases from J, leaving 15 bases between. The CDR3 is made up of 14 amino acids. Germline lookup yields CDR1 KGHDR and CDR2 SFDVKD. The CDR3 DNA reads TGTGCCACCTCCCGGGTAGGGGGAACAGATACGCAGTATTTT. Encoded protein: CATSRVGGTDTQYF.

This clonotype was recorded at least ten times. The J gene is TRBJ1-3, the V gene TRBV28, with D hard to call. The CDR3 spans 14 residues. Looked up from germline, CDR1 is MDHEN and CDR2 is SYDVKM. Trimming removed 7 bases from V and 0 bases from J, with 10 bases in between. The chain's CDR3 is CASNQPVSGNTIYF. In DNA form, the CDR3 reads TGTGCCAGCAATCAGCCCGTCTCTGGAAACACCATATATTTT.

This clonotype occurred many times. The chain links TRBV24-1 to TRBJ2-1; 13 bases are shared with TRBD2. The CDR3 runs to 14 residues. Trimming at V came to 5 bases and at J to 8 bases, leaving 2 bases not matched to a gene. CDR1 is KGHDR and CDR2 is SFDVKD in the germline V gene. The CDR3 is CATSGLAGGHEQFF. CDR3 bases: TGTGCCACCAGTGGACTAGCGGGGGGACATGAGCAGTTCTTC.

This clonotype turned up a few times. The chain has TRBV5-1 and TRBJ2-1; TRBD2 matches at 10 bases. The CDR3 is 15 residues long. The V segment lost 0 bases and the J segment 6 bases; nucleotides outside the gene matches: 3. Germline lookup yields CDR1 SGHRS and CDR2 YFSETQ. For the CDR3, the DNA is TGCGCCAGCAGCTTGGAAGCGGGGGGGATCAATGAGCAGTTCTTC. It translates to CASSLEAGGINEQFF.

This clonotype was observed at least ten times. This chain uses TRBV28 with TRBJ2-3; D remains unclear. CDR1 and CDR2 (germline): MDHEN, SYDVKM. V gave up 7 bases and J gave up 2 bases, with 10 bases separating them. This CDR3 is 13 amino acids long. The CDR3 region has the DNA TGTGCCAGCACGACTTCCCCCACAGATACGCAGTATTTT. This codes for CASTTSPTDTQYF.

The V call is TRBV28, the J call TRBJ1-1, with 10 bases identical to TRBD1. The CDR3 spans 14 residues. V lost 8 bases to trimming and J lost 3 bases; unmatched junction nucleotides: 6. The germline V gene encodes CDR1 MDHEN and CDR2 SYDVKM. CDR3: CASGTGEMDTEAFF. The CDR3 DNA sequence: TGTGCCAGCGGGACAGGGGAGATGGACACTGAAGCTTTCTTT.

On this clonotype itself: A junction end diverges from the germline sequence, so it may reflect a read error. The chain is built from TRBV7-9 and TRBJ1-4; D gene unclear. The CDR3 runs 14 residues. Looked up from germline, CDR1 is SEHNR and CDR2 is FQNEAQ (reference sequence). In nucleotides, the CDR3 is TGCGCCAGCAGCTTAAAGTCACAAAGCGAAAAACTGTTTTTT. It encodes CASSLKSQSEKLFF.

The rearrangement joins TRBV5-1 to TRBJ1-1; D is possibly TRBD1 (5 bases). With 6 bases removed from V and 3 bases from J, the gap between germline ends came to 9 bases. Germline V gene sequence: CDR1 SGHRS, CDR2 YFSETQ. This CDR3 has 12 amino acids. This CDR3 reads CASKRGDTEAFF. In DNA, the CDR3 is TGCGCCAGCAAAAGGGGCGACACTGAAGCTTTCTTT.

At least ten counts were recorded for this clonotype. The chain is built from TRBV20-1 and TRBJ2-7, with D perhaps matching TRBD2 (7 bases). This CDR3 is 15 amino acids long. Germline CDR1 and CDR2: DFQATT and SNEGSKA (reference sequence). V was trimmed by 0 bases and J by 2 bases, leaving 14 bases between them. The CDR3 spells CSARDPGGSAYEQYF. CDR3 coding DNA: TGCAGTGCTAGAGATCCGGGGGGCAGCGCCTACGAGCAGTACTTC.

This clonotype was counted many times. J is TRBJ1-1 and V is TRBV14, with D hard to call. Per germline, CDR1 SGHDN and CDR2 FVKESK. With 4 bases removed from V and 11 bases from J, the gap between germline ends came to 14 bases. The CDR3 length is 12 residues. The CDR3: CASSLSLEPAFF. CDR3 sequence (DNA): TGTGCCAGCAGCCTTTCTCTGGAACCGGCTTTCTTT.

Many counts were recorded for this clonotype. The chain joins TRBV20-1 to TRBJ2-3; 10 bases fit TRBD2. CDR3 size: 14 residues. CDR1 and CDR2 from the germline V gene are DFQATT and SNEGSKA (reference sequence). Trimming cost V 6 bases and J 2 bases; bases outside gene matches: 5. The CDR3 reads CSALLAGVTDTQYF. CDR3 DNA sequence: TGCAGTGCCCTTCTAGCGGGGGTCACAGATACGCAGTATTTT.

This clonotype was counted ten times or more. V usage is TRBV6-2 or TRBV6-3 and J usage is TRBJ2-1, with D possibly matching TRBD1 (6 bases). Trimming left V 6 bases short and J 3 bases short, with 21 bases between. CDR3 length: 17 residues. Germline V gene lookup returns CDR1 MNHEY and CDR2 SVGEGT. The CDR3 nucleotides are TGTGCCAGCAGCCCGAGAGGGGGACGAATGGACTACAATGAGCAGTTCTTC. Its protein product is CASSPRGGRMDYNEQFF.

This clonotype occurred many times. DNA for the CDR3: TGTGCCAGCAGCTCTTCTGGGACCTCAAGCACAGATACGCAGTATTTT. Its protein product is CASSSSGTSSTDTQYF. J is TRBJ2-3 and V is TRBV5-6; either TRBD1 or TRBD2 may supply D (5 bases each). Germline V gives CDR1 SGHDT, CDR2 YYEEEE. This CDR3 is built from 16 residues. V was trimmed by 3 bases and J by 0 bases, leaving 14 bases between them.

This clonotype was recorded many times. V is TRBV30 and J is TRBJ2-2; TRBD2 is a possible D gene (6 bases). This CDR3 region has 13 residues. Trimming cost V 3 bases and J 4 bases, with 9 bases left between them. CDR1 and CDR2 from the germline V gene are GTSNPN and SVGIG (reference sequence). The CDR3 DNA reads TGTGCCTGGAGGCTTAGCGGCACCGGGGAGCTGTTTTTT. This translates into CAWRLSGTGELFF.

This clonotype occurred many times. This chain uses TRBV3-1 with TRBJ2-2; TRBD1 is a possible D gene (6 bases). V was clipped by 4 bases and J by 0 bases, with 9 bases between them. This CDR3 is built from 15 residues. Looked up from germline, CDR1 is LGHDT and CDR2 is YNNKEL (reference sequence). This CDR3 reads CASSRQDTNTGELFF. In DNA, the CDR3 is TGTGCCAGCAGCCGACAGGATACGAACACCGGGGAGCTGTTTTTT.

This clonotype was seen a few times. The CDR3 DNA reads as TGTGCCAGCAGCGTGGACAGGGGGTACTATGGCTACACCTTC. It is translated as CASSVDRGYYGYTF. The chain employs TRBV3-1 and TRBJ1-2, with TRBD1 matching over 10 bases. The V segment lost 5 bases and the J segment 3 bases; nucleotides outside the gene matches: 3. Germline V lookup: CDR1 LGHDT, CDR2 YNNKEL (reference sequence). The CDR3 is made up of 14 amino acids.